The entry below describes one TCR beta chain. The sample is drawn from a study of blood T cell repertoires in COVID-19. CDR3 length: 13 amino acids. Per germline, CDR1 MNHEY and CDR2 SMNVEV (reference sequence). Between the trimmed V and J ends, which lost 5 bases and 6 bases, there was a span of 14 bases. The repertoire was sequenced with immunoSEQ multiplex PCR; TCRdb's copy has only in-frame clones and lacks some. The sample shows 70,000 to 100,000 clones, approximately 91% of them seen only once. The receptor was derived from a man aged 55 to 70 with acute or convalescent COVID-19. The sequenced sample was peripheral blood. The genes are TRBV27 and TRBJ2-7; D may be TRBD1 (6 bases). CDR3 sequence reads: CASSPRTVSEQYF. The CDR3 DNA reads as TGTGCCAGCAGTCCTCGGACAGTTTCCGAGCAGTACTTC.